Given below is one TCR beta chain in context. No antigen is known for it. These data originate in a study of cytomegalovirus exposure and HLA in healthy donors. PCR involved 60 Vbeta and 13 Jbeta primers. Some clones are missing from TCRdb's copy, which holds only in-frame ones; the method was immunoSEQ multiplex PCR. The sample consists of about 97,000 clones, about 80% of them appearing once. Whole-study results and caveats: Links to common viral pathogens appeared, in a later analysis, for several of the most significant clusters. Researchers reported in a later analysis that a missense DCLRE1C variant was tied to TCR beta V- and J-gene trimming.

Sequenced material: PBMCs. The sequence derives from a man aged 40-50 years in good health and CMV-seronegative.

CDR3 loop: CASSFSRGTEAFF. For the CDR3, the DNA is TGTGCCAGCAGCTTTTCGCGGGGCACTGAAGCTTTCTTT. This chain uses TRBV7-2 with TRBJ1-1; D gene unclear. Trimming stripped 3 bases from V and 4 bases from J, with 9 bases between. This CDR3 has 13 amino acids. Germline loops: CDR1 SGHTA, CDR2 FQGNSA.